Presented here are 28 T cell receptor beta chains from one specimen sequenced in a study of T cell responses to AZD1222 COVID-19 vaccine. The protocol was immunoSEQ multiplex PCR, while the TCRdb copy is restricted to in-frame clones and leaves out a portion. The data hold roughly 150,000 clones, with 85% to 95% observed a single time. This sample comprised peripheral blood, obtained on day 0 of AZD1222 vaccination. The receptors shown here come from an adult in good health.

The chain is built from TRBV27 and TRBJ1-6; the D is unclear. This CDR3 spans 13 amino acids. CDR1 MNHEY and CDR2 SMNVEV come from the germline V gene (reference sequence). Trimming took 3 bases from V and 8 from J, leaving 8 bases between them. This CDR3 reads CASSFNKDSPLHF. CDR3 DNA sequence: TGTGCCAGCAGTTTCAACAAGGATTCACCCCTCCACTTT.

The V and J genes are TRBV6-5 and TRBJ2-1; D not certain. The V and J ends lost 6 bases and 8 bases respectively, with 20 bases between them. The V gene's germline CDR1 is MNHEY and CDR2 SVGAGI. This CDR3 is built from 15 residues. In DNA, the CDR3 is TGTGCCAGCAGGGTTGTCCAACTCTCGGAGCATGAGCAGTTCTTC. Residues: CASRVVQLSEHEQFF.

The rearrangement joins TRBV27 to TRBJ1-4; TRBD1 is a possible D gene (5 bases). V gave up 4 bases and J gave up 7 bases, with 10 bases separating them. This CDR3 has 13 residues. Germline lookup yields CDR1 MNHEY and CDR2 SMNVEV (reference sequence). The CDR3 DNA follows: TGTGCCAGCAGTTCCGACAGTATTGAAAAACTGTTTTTT. This codes for CASSSDSIEKLFF.

This rearrangement joins TRBV5-1 to TRBJ2-7, with 8 bases that match TRBD1. The CDR3 is made up of 15 amino acids. With V trimmed by 5 bases and J by 2 bases, 9 bases remained unmatched. Looked up from germline, CDR1 is SGHRS and CDR2 is YFSETQ. As DNA, the CDR3 is TGCGCCAGCAGAATCGGACAGGGCACGCCCTACGAGCAGTACTTC. Its translation: CASRIGQGTPYEQYF.

A few counts support this clone. V gene TRBV7-2 combines with J gene TRBJ2-7; 7 bases fit TRBD1. Per germline, CDR1 SGHTA and CDR2 FQGNSA. V dropped 1 base and J dropped 6; count of bases not matched to a gene: 6. This CDR3 has 14 amino acids. CDR3: CASSLVRQGTEQYF. The CDR3 DNA reads TGTGCCAGCAGCTTAGTGAGACAGGGTACCGAGCAGTACTTC.

The chain recombines TRBV18 with TRBJ2-5, with D perhaps matching TRBD2 (5 bases). V dropped 0 bases and J dropped 0 bases, with 11 bases sitting between them. The length of the CDR3 is 16 residues. Germline V gene data show CDR1 as KGHSH and CDR2 as LQKENI. The CDR3 protein is CASSPPGRRDQETQYF. The CDR3 coding sequence is TGTGCCAGCTCACCACCTGGGAGAAGGGACCAAGAGACCCAGTACTTC.

V usage is TRBV27 and J usage is TRBJ2-7; D is perhaps TRBD2 (6 bases). This CDR3 region has 14 residues. V lost 4 bases, J lost 6 bases, and 16 bases lay in between. The germline CDR1 and CDR2 sequences are MNHEY and SMNVEV (reference sequence). In nucleotides, the CDR3 is TGTGCCAGCAGTTCGTTCGGGAGTGGGGTCGAGCAGTACTTC. Translating it yields CASSSFGSGVEQYF.

The gene calls are TRBV6-2 or TRBV6-3 and TRBJ2-3, with 8 positions matching TRBD2. This CDR3 has 16 residues. CDR1 MNHEY and CDR2 SVGEGT come from the germline V gene. J was trimmed by 0 bases and V by 2 bases; bases with no gene match: 4. In DNA, the CDR3 is TGTGCCAGCAGTTACGCGGGGGGTCCTAGCACAGATACGCAGTATTTT. Translating it yields CASSYAGGPSTDTQYF.

A few counts support this clone. A junction boundary mismatches the germline segment, possibly from a read error. The chain links TRBV7-3 to TRBJ1-4; no clear D gene. The germline CDR1 and CDR2 sequences are SGHTA and FQGTGA. CDR3 length: 11 residues. In DNA form, the CDR3 reads TGCTTAGCGGACCCTAATGAAAAACTGTTTTTT. It codes for CLADPNEKLFF.

This chain joins TRBV7-2 and TRBJ1-3, with 9 bases matching TRBD1. V was clipped by 4 bases and J by 3 bases; unmatched bases: 10. The germline V gene encodes CDR1 SGHTA and CDR2 FQGNSA. This CDR3 is built from 17 residues. CDR3 loop: CASSSRRDRAVGNTIYF. DNA for the CDR3: TGTGCCAGCAGCTCACGCAGGGACAGGGCGGTTGGAAACACCATATATTTT. Filled out from reference TRBV7-2 and TRBJ1-3, the complete variable domain reads GAGVSQSPSNKVTEKGKDVELRCDPISGHTALYWYRQSLGQGLEFLIYFQGNSAPDKSGLPSDRFSAERTGGSVSTLTIQRTQQEDSAVYLCASSSRRDRAVGNTIYFGEGSWLTVV.

CDR3 in DNA: TGTGCCAGCAGTCCCTCATGGGGAGCGGGAGAAGTTTTTGGGGCCAACGTCCTGACTTTC. Translating it yields CASSPSWGAGEVFGANVLTF. The chain couples TRBV28 to TRBJ2-6; TRBD2 agrees at 8 bases. V lost 5 bases to trimming and J lost 3 bases; unmatched junction nucleotides: 18. The CDR3 totals 20 residues. Looked up from germline, CDR1 is MDHEN and CDR2 is SYDVKM.

V gene TRBV5-1 combines with J gene TRBJ2-1; D is unresolved. Looked up from germline, CDR1 is SGHRS and CDR2 is YFSETQ. This CDR3 is 13 amino acids long. The V and J ends lost 0 bases and 4 bases respectively, with 5 bases between them. The CDR3 coding sequence is TGCGCCAGCAGCTTGGGAGGTTACAATGAGCAGTTCTTC. Protein product: CASSLGGYNEQFF.

V usage is TRBV7-3 and J usage is TRBJ2-7, with no clear D. This CDR3 has 14 amino acids. Germline V gene data show CDR1 as SGHTA and CDR2 as FQGTGA. Deletions cut 5 bases from V and 0 bases from J, with 11 bases between. The CDR3 nucleotides are TGTGCCAGCAGCGCGGACCCCAGCTCCTACGAGCAGTACTTC. It is translated as CASSADPSSYEQYF.

The rearrangement joins TRBV5-8 to TRBJ2-7; TRBD2 matches 10 bases. CDR3 length: 19 residues. Germline loops: CDR1 SGHTS, CDR2 YDEGEE. The trim removed 4 bases at V and 2 bases at J, leaving 18 bases unmatched. The CDR3 reads CASSPQGAPSGGAPYEQYF. Written as DNA, the CDR3 is TGTGCCAGCAGCCCGCAGGGGGCTCCTAGCGGGGGAGCTCCCTACGAGCAGTACTTC. The full variable domain, completed using reference TRBV5-8 and TRBJ2-7, is EAGVTQSPTHLIKTRGQQATLRCSPISGHTSVYWYQQALGLGLQFLLWYDEGEERNRGNFPPRFSGRQFPNYSSELNVNALELEDSALYLCASSPQGAPSGGAPYEQYFGPGTRLTVT.

V usage is TRBV2 and J usage is TRBJ1-5; 10 bases fit TRBD1. This CDR3 is 16 amino acids long. Trimming took 6 bases from V and 6 from J; bases not matched to a gene: 11. Germline V gene lookup returns CDR1 SNHLY and CDR2 FYNNEI. CDR3 in DNA: TGTGCCAGCAGCCCGACAGGGGGCAGGCGTGGTCAGCCCCAGCATTTT. Protein product: CASSPTGGRRGQPQHF.

The V call is TRBV4-1, the J call TRBJ1-1; no firm D call. This CDR3 has 13 amino acids. Germline values: CDR1 MGHRA, CDR2 YSYEKL. The V end was cut by 6 bases, the J end by 1 base, with 9 bases between. The CDR3 spells CASRAETNTEAFF. The CDR3 region has the DNA TGCGCCAGCAGGGCTGAGACGAACACTGAAGCTTTCTTT.

The chain uses TRBV11-3 and TRBJ2-7; D may be TRBD1 or TRBD2 (5 bases each). Per the germline V gene, CDR1 is SGHNT and CDR2 is YENEEA. There are 16 residues in the CDR3. The V gene lost 5 bases and the J gene lost 1 base, with 18 bases spanning the gap. In DNA, the CDR3 is TGTGCCAGCAGCCCGAGGGATGAGGGACCTTCCTACGAGCAGTACTTC. Translating gives CASSPRDEGPSYEQYF.

V and J are TRBV30 and TRBJ2-3, with 11 positions matching TRBD2. The CDR3 length is 14 residues. V shed 7 bases and J 1 base; nucleotides not matched to a gene: 4. Germline V gene lookup returns CDR1 GTSNPN and CDR2 SVGIG (reference sequence). In DNA form, the CDR3 reads TGTGCCTTGATGACTAGCGGGGGCACAGATACGCAGTATTTT. Its translation: CALMTSGGTDTQYF.

This clone was detected only once. Here the CDR3 DNA reads TGTGCCAGCGCAGGGTCGGGCTACGAGCAGTACTTC. Amino acid sequence: CASAGSGYEQYF. This chain uses TRBV5-6 with TRBJ2-7, with D possibly TRBD1 on 5 matching bases. This CDR3 is built from 12 residues. Germline values: CDR1 SGHDT, CDR2 YYEEEE. The ends were cut back, 7 bases at V and 3 bases at J, with 11 bases in the middle.

This clone has just one count. The chain joins TRBV14 to TRBJ2-1, with D possibly TRBD1 on 6 matching bases. This CDR3 has 14 residues. Trimming pared 4 bases from V and 8 bases from J, leaving 15 bases between. Germline-derived CDR1 and CDR2 are SGHDN and FVKESK. DNA for the CDR3: TGTGCCAGCAGCCTGGGGGCCGGGGTGGATGAGCAGTTCTTC. It translates to CASSLGAGVDEQFF.

The V call is TRBV19, the J call TRBJ2-3; possible D gene TRBD1, 5 bases. The CDR3 has 14 amino acids. Trimming pared 6 bases from V and 0 bases from J, leaving 10 bases between. Germline CDR1 is LNHDA and CDR2 is SQIVND (reference sequence). The CDR3 nucleotides read TGTGCCAGTAGACTAAGACAGAGCACAGATACGCAGTATTTT. It yields the protein CASRLRQSTDTQYF.

V is TRBV24-1 and J is TRBJ2-5, with D perhaps TRBD1 (5 bases). Germline values: CDR1 KGHDR, CDR2 SFDVKD. The germline V and J ends were trimmed by 9 bases and 2 bases, with 12 bases remaining between them. CDR3 length: 13 residues. The DNA for the CDR3 is TGTGCCACCCGCAGTCAGGGTCAAGAGACCCAGTACTTC. Translation: CATRSQGQETQYF.

The chain couples TRBV7-3 to TRBJ2-3; D is perhaps TRBD2 (5 bases). From germline, CDR1 is SGHTA and CDR2 FQGTGA. The ends were cut back, 4 bases at V and 5 bases at J, with 13 bases in the middle. The length of the CDR3 is 14 residues. CDR3 protein: CASSSSQGRDTQYF. The CDR3 DNA sequence: TGTGCCAGCAGCTCCTCCCAAGGGAGAGATACGCAGTATTTT. The variable domain in full, with the rest retrieved from reference TRBV7-3 and TRBJ2-3, is GAGVSQTPSNKVTEKGKYVELRCDPISGHTALYWYRQSLGQGPEFLIYFQGTGAADDSGLPNDRFFAVRPEGSVSTLKIQRTERGDSAVYLCASSSSQGRDTQYFGPGTRLTVL.

The chain carries TRBV11-2 and TRBJ2-1; TRBD2 matches 11 bases. The CDR3 runs to 15 residues. Looked up from germline, CDR1 is SGHAT and CDR2 is FQNNGV. The junction had 3 bases not matched to a gene; V was cut back by 2 bases and J by 6 bases. The CDR3 DNA is TGTGCCAGCAGCTTACCGGGACTAGCGGTCAATGAGCAGTTCTTC. Encoded protein: CASSLPGLAVNEQFF.

The genes are TRBV27 and TRBJ2-3; D unresolved. CDR1 and CDR2 from the germline V gene are MNHEY and SMNVEV (reference sequence). V was trimmed by 8 bases and J by 0 bases, leaving 21 bases between them. The length of the CDR3 is 17 residues. The CDR3 sequence is CASCKSWAPISTDTQYF. CDR3 in DNA: TGTGCCAGCTGTAAATCCTGGGCCCCCATAAGCACAGATACGCAGTATTTT.

The chain couples TRBV28 to TRBJ2-2; D is ambiguous. The CDR3 has 12 residues. V dropped 5 bases and J dropped 2 bases, with 3 bases sitting between them. Germline V gene lookup returns CDR1 MDHEN and CDR2 SYDVKM. The CDR3 protein is CASSLNTGELFF. Here the CDR3 DNA reads TGTGCCAGCAGTCTAAACACCGGGGAGCTGTTTTTT.

This chain connects TRBV7-9 to TRBJ1-5, with 9 positions matching TRBD1. Looked up from germline, CDR1 is SEHNR and CDR2 is FQNEAQ (reference sequence). Trimming took 3 bases from V and 7 from J; bases not matched to a gene: 4. CDR3 length: 14 residues. CDR3 loop: CASSFGQGSQPQHF. Written as DNA, the CDR3 is TGTGCCAGCAGCTTTGGACAGGGGAGCCAGCCCCAGCATTTT.

This chain connects TRBV5-1 to TRBJ2-7; TRBD1 aligns across 7 bases. The germline gives CDR1 SGHRS, CDR2 YFSETQ. Losses at the gene ends were 6 bases for V and 5 bases for J; bases not matched to a gene: 11. CDR3 length: 14 residues. The DNA of the CDR3 is TGCGCCAGCAACCCTCGACAGGGTAGCCACGAGCAGTACTTC. It encodes CASNPRQGSHEQYF.